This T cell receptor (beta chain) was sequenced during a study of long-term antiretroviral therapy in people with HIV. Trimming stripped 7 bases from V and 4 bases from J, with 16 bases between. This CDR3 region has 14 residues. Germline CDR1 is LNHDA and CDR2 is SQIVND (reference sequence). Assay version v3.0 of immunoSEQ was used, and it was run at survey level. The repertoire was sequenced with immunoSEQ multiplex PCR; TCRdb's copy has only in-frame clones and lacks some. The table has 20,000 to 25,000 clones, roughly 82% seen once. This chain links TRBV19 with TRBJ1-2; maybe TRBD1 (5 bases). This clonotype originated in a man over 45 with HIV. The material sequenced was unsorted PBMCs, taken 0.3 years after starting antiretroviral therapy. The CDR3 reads CASTPGRLGYGYTF. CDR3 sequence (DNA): TGTGCCAGTACTCCGGGGCGCCTAGGCTATGGCTACACCTTC.